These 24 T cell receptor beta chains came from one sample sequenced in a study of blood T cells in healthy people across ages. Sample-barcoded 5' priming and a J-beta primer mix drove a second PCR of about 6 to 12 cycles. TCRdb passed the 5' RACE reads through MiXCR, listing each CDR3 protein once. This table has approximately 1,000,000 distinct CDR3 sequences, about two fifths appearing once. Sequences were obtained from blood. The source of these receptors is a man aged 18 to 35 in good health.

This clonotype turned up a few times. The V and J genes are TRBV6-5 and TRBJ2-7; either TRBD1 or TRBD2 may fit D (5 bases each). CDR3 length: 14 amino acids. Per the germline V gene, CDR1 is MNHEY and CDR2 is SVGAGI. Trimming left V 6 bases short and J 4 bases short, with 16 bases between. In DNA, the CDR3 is TGTGCCAGCAGCCCCAACACGAGGGGTTACGAGCAGTACTTC. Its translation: CASSPNTRGYEQYF.

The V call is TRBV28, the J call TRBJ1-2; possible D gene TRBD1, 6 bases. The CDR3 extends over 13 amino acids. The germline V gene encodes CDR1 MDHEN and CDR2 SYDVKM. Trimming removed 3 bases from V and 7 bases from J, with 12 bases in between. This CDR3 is CASSFAGDSGYTF. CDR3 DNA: TGTGCCAGCAGTTTTGCAGGGGACTCTGGCTACACCTTC.

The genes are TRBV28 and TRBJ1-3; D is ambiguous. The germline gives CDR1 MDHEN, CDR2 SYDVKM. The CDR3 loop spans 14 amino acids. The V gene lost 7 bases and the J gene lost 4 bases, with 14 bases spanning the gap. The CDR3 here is CASKEPGDGNTIYF. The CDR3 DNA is TGTGCCAGCAAAGAACCGGGAGACGGAAACACCATATATTTT.

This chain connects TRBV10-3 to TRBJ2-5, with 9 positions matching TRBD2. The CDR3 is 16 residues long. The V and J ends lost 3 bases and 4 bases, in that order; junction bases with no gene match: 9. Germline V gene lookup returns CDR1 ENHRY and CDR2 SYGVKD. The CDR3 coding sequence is TGTGCCATCAGTGAAGGAGCGGGGGGTTCTGGAGAGACCCAGTACTTC. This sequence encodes CAISEGAGGSGETQYF.

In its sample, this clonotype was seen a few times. The CDR3 coding sequence is TGCGCCAGCAGCCAAGATGAAGACAGGGACCCTGAAGCTTTCTTT. Its protein is CASSQDEDRDPEAFF. V gene TRBV4-1 combines with J gene TRBJ1-1; 7 bases match TRBD1. V trimming: 0 bases; J trimming: 6 bases; junction bases outside the gene matches: 7. Germline lookup yields CDR1 MGHRA and CDR2 YSYEKL. There are 15 residues in the CDR3.

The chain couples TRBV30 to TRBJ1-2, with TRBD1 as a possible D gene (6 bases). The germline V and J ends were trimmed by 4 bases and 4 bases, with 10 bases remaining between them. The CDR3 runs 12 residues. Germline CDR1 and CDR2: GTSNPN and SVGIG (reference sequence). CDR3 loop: CAWTRGLYGYTF. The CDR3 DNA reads TGTGCCTGGACCAGGGGACTCTATGGCTACACCTTC.

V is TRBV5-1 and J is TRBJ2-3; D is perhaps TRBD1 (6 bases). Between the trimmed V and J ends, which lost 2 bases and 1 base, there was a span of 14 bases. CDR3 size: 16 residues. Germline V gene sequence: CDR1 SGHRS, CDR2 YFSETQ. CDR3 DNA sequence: TGCGCCAGCAGCTTACCTTCAGGGGAGCGCACAGATACGCAGTATTTT. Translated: CASSLPSGERTDTQYF.

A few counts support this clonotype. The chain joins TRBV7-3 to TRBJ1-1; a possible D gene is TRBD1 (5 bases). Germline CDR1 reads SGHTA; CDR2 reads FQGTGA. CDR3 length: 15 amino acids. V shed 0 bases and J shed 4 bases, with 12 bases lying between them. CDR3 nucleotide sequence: TGTGCCAGCAGCTTAACATCGGGGGGAGGCACTGAAGCTTTCTTT. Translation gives CASSLTSGGGTEAFF.

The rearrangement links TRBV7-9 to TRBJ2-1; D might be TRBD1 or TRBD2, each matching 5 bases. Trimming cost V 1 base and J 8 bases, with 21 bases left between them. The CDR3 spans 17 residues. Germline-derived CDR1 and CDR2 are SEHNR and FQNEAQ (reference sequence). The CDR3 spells CASSLVGRRADWDEQFF. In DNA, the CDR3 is TGTGCCAGCAGCTTAGTGGGGCGGCGGGCTGATTGGGATGAGCAGTTCTTC.

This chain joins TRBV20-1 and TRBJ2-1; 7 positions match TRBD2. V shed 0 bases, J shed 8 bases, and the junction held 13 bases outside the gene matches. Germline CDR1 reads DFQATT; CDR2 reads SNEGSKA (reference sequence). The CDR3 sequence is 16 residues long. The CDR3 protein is CSARDLLAVTRDEQFF. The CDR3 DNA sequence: TGCAGTGCTAGAGACCTTCTAGCGGTAACGAGGGATGAGCAGTTCTTC.

In DNA, the CDR3 is TGCAGCGCCCAACCGGCTAGCGGTGGGGGGGTAGAGACCCAGTACTTC. It translates to CSAQPASGGGVETQYF. This rearrangement joins TRBV29-1 to TRBJ2-5, with 7 bases that match TRBD2. This CDR3 has 16 residues. V was clipped by 7 bases and J by 4 bases; unmatched bases: 18. Germline CDR1 and CDR2: SQVTM and ANQGSEA.

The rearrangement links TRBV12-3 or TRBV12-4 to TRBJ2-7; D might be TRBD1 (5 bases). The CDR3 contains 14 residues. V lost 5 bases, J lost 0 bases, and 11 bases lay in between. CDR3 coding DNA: TGTGCCAGCAGTCCCAGGGTGAGCTCCTACGAGCAGTACTTC. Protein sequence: CASSPRVSSYEQYF.

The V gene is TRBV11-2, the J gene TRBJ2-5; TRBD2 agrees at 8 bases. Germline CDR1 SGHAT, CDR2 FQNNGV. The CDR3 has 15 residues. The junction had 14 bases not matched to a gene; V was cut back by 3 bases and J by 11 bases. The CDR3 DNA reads TGTGCCAGCAGCTTTGAGACGGGGGGGCTGGATGAGCAGTACTTC. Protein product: CASSFETGGLDEQYF.

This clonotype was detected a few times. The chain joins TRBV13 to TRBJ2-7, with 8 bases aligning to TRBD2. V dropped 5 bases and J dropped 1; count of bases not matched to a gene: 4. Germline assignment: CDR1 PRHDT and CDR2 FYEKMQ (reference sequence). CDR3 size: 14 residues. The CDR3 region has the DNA TGTGCCAGCAGCCCACTAGCGGCTTCCTACGAGCAGTACTTC. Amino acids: CASSPLAASYEQYF.

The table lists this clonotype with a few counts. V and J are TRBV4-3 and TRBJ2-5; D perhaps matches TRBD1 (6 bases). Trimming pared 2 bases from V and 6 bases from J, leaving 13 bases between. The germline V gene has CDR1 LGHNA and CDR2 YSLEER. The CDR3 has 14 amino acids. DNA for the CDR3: TGCGCCAGCAGCCAATCACAGGGCCTCCAGACCCAGTACTTC. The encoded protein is CASSQSQGLQTQYF.

The CDR3 region is CASSQLYHVNVEKLFF. The DNA for the CDR3 is TGTGCCAGCAGTCAGCTATATCACGTCAACGTGGAAAAACTGTTTTTT. The chain couples TRBV27 to TRBJ1-4; D call uncertain. Trimming left V 5 bases short and J 8 bases short, with 21 bases between. The CDR3 has 16 amino acids. Germline assignment: CDR1 MNHEY and CDR2 SMNVEV (reference sequence).

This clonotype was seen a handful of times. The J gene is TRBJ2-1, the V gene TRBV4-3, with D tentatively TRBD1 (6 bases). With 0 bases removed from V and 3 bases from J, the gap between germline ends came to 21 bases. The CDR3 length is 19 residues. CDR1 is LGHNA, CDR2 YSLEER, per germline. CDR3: CASSQDRWNIGQSYNEQFF. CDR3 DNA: TGCGCCAGCAGCCAAGATCGGTGGAATATCGGACAGAGCTACAATGAGCAGTTCTTC.

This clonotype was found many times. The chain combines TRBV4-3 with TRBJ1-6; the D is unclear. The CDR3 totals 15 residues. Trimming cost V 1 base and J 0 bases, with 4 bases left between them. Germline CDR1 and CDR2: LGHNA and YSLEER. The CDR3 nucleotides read TGCGCCAGCAGCCAAGTGAGCTCCTATAATTCACCCCTCCACTTT. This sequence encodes CASSQVSSYNSPLHF.

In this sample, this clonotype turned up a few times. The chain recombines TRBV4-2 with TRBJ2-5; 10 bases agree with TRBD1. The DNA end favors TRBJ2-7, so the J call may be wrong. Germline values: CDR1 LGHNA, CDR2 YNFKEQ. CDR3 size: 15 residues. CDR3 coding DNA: TGTGCCAGCAGCCACCGACAGGGGGCAAGGTACGAGCAGTACTTC. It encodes CASSHRQGARYEQYF.

In DNA form, the CDR3 reads TGTGCCAGCAGCGCTGGACAGGGAGAAGGAACGAACACTGAAGCTTTCTTT. Encoded protein: CASSAGQGEGTNTEAFF. The genes are TRBV9 and TRBJ1-1, with 8 nucleotides matching TRBD1. J gave up 1 base and V 3 bases, and 11 bases lay outside the gene matches. Looked up from germline, CDR1 is SGDLS and CDR2 is YYNGEE. CDR3 size: 17 residues. Together with reference TRBV9 and TRBJ1-1, the CDR3 gives the full variable domain: DSGVTQTPKHLITATGQRVTLRCSPRSGDLSVYWYQQSLDQGLQFLIQYYNGEERAKGNILERFSAQQFPDLHSELNLSSLELGDSALYFCASSAGQGEGTNTEAFFGQGTRLTVV.

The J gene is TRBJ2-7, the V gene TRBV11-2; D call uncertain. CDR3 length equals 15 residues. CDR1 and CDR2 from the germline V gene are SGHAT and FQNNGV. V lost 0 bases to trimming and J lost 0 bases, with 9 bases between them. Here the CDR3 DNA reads TGTGCCAGCAGCTTAGAGGCACTTAGCTCCTACGAGCAGTACTTC. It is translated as CASSLEALSSYEQYF.

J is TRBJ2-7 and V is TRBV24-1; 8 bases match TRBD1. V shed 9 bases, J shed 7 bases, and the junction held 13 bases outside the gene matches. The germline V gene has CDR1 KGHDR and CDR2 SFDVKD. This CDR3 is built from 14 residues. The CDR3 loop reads CATCGQGGDNEQYF. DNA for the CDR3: TGTGCCACCTGTGGACAGGGAGGAGACAATGAGCAGTACTTC.

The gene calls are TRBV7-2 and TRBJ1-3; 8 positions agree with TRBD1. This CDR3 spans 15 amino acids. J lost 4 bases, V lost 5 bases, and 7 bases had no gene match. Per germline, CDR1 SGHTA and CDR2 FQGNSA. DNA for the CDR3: TGTGCCAGCAGCCCGACAGGGGCGGCCGGAAACACCATATATTTT. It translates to CASSPTGAAGNTIYF. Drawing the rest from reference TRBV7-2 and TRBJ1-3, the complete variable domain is GAGVSQSPSNKVTEKGKDVELRCDPISGHTALYWYRQSLGQGLEFLIYFQGNSAPDKSGLPSDRFSAERTGGSVSTLTIQRTQQEDSAVYLCASSPTGAAGNTIYFGEGSWLTVV.

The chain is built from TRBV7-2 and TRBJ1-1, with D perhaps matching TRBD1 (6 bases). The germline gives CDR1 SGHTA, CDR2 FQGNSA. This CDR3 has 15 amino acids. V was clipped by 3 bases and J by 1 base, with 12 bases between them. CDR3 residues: CASSFMGQKNTEAFF. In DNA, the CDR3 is TGTGCCAGCAGCTTCATGGGACAAAAGAACACTGAAGCTTTCTTT.